This entry features one T cell receptor (beta chain) sequence. The antigen is not known. The CDR3 is 15 amino acids. This entry belongs to a study of T cells expressing NK-cell markers. Overall study context: In sorted CD3+CD56+NKG2C+, CD3+CD56+NKG2C- and CD3+CD56-NKG2C+ T cells, TCR beta repertoires were obtained. One of the eight sequenced donors was seronegative, whereas the other seven were HCMV-seropositive. Whole-study findings and limits: About 1.0-8% of CD8+ T cells in about six donors belonged to dominant NKG2C+ clonotypes. Several donors showed these clonotypes also leading the CD3+CD56-NKG2C+ fraction.

TCRdb reanalyzed the 5' RACE reads and collapses them to one entry per CDR3 protein, without DNA. This table lists 400,000 to 450,000 distinct CDR3 sequences. What was sequenced was blood T cells: a sorted CD56 or NKG2C T cell subset, CD4+ or CD8+ T cells, or bulk PBMC T cells (not recorded which). The origin of this receptor is a woman between 18 and 69 years old in good health. This sequence joins TRBV12-3 or TRBV12-4 and TRBJ2-1; TCRdb names TRBD1, which stays unverified in the absence of DNA. CDR3 in amino acids: CASSFPGSKSNEQFF.